Reported below is one T cell receptor beta chain. Original processing notes: Scientists estimated how many nucleated cells there were by amplifying reference gene primers. Profiled with immunoSEQ multiplex PCR; TCRdb holds only in-frame clones, not every one. From that table come the V and J calls and clone size; the DNA was used to work out D and trimming. Here the sample spans some 250,000 clones, around 85% being singletons. This specimen belongs to a study of blood T cell repertoires in COVID-19. Study-level background: COVID-19 samples from acute and convalescent phases originated in the United States, Italy and Spain. From T cells, B-cell-depleted T cells, or PBMCs came the material, which was cDNA or gDNA.

Patients in Seattle were enrolled during active infection, then followed longitudinally. The receptor was derived from a young woman with COVID-19, enrolled during active disease. Material for sequencing was peripheral blood.

CDR3 loop: CASSSNYEQYF. CDR3 nucleotides: TGTGCCAGCAGCTCAAACTACGAGCAGTACTTC. The chain has TRBV11-2 and TRBJ2-7, with D unclear. With 4 bases removed from V and 3 bases from J, the gap between germline ends came to 4 bases. This CDR3 comprises 11 residues. CDR1 SGHAT and CDR2 FQNNGV come from the germline V gene. The complete variable domain, with remaining parts taken from reference TRBV11-2 and TRBJ2-7, reads EAGVAQSPRYKIIEKRQSVAFWCNPISGHATLYWYQQILGQGPKLLIQFQNNGVVDDSQLPKDRFSAERLKGVDSTLKIQPAKLEDSAVYLCASSSNYEQYFGPGTRLTVT.